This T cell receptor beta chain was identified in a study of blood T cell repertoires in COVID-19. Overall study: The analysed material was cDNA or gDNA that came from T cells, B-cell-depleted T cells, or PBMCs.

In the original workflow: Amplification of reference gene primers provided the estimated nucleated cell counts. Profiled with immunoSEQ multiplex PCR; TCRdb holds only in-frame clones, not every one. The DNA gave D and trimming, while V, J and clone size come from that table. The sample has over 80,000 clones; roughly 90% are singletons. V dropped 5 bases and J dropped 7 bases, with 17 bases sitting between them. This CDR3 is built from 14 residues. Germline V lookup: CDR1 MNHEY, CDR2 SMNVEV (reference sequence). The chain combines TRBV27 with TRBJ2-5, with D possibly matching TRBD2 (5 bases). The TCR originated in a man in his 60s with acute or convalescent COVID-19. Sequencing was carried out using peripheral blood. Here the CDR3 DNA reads TGTGCCAGCAGTGCCTACCAGGCCGCGGGGACCCAGTACTTC. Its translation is CASSAYQAAGTQYF.